This TCR beta chain emerged from a study of blood T cell repertoires in COVID-19. The wider study: Spain, Italy and the United States supplied samples that represented acute and convalescent COVID-19. Sample material is recorded as cDNA or gDNA derived from T cells, B-cell-depleted T cells, or PBMCs.

Germline loops: CDR1 MDHEN, CDR2 SYDVKM. Unmatched junction bases numbered 9, after V lost 2 bases and J lost 8 bases. The CDR3 totals 15 residues. Source study methods: Amplified reference gene primers provided the basis for estimating nucleated cell counts. Clones were read by immunoSEQ multiplex PCR, and TCRdb kept only the in-frame ones, dropping some. Clone size and the V and J calls come from that table; the DNA yielded D and trimming. The sample has some 180,000 clones; around 85% are singletons. V is TRBV28 and J is TRBJ1-2, with 9 positions matching TRBD1. The sample taken for sequencing was peripheral blood. The clonotype originates from a woman aged 55-70 years with acute or convalescent COVID-19. The CDR3 sequence is CASSLRGTGKEGYTF. In DNA form, the CDR3 reads TGTGCCAGCAGTTTAAGGGGGACAGGGAAAGAGGGCTACACCTTC.